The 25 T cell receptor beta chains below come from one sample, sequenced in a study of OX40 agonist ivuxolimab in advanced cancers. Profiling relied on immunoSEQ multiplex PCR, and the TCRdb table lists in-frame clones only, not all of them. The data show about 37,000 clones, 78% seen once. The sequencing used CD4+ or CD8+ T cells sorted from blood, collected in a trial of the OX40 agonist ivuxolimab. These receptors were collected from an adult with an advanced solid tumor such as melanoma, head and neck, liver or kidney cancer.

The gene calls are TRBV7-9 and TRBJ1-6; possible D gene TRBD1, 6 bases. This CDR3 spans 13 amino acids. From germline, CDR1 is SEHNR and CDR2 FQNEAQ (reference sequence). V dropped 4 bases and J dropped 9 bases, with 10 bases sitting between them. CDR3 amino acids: CASSSDSFSPLHF. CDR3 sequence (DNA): TGTGCCAGCAGCTCGGACAGTTTTTCACCCCTCCACTTT.

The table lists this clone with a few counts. The CDR3 loop reads CASSLIGGGIANEQFF. The CDR3 nucleotides are TGTGCCAGCAGCTTAATCGGCGGGGGGATAGCAAATGAGCAGTTCTTC. The rearrangement joins TRBV7-3 to TRBJ2-1, with TRBD2 identical over 8 bases. V gave up 1 base and J gave up 7 bases; unmatched junction bases: 9. This CDR3 spans 16 amino acids. Germline values: CDR1 SGHTA, CDR2 FQGTGA. The full variable domain, completed using reference TRBV7-3 and TRBJ2-1, is GAGVSQTPSNKVTEKGKYVELRCDPISGHTALYWYRQSLGQGPEFLIYFQGTGAADDSGLPNDRFFAVRPEGSVSTLKIQRTERGDSAVYLCASSLIGGGIANEQFFGPGTRLTVL.

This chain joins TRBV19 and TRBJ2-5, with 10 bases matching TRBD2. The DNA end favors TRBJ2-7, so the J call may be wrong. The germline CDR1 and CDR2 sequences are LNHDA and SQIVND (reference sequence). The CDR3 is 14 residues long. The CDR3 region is CASSRTSGDREQYF. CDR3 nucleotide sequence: TGTGCCAGTAGTAGAACTAGCGGGGACCGCGAGCAGTACTTC.

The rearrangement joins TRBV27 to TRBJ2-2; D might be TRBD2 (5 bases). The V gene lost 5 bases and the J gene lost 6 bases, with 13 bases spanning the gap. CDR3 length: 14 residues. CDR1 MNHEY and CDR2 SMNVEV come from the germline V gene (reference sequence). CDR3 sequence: CASSILGRAGELFF. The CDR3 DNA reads TGTGCCAGCAGTATACTAGGGCGCGCCGGGGAGCTGTTTTTT.

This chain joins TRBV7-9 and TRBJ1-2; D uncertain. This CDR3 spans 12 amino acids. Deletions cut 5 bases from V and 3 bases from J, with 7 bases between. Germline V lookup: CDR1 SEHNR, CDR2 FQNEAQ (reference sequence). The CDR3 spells CASSRTDYGYTF. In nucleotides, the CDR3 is TGTGCCAGCAGCCGAACGGACTATGGCTACACCTTC.

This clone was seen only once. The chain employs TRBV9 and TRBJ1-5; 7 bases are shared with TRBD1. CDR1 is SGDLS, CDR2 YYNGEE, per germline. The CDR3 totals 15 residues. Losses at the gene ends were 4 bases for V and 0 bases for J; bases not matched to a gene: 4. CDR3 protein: CASSWTGHSNQPQHF. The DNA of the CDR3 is TGTGCCAGCAGCTGGACAGGTCATAGCAATCAGCCCCAGCATTTT.

CDR3 coding DNA: TGTGCCAGCCAGGACAGCACTAACTATGGCTACACCTTC. Its protein product is CASQDSTNYGYTF. The chain links TRBV28 to TRBJ1-2; D may be TRBD1 (6 bases). The germline CDR1 and CDR2 sequences are MDHEN and SYDVKM. CDR3 length: 13 amino acids. Trimming cost V 8 bases and J 0 bases, with 10 bases left between them.

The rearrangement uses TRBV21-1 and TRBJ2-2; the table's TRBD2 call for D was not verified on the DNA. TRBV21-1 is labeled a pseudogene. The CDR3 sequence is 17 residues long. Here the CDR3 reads CASSRGSYGGNTGELFF. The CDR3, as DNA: TGTGCCAGCAGCAGAGGGTCTTACGGGGGTAACACCGGGGAGCTGTTTTTT.

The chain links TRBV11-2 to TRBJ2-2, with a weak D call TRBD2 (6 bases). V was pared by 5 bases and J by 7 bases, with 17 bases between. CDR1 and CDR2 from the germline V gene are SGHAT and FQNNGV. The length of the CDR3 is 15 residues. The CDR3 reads CASSTRRGLLGELFF. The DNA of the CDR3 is TGTGCCAGCAGCACTCGAAGGGGACTTCTCGGGGAGCTGTTTTTT.

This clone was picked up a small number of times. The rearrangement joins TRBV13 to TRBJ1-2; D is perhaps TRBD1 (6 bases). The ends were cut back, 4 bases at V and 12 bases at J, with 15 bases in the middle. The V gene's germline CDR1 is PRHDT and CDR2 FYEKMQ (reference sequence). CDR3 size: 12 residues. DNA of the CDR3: TGTGCCAGCAGCTCCGAACAGGGAAAACACACCTTC. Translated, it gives CASSSEQGKHTF.

CDR3: CASVIGGFADTQYF. CDR3 coding DNA: TGTGCCAGCGTCATAGGGGGCTTCGCAGATACGCAGTATTTT. V and J are TRBV2 and TRBJ2-3, with 7 nucleotides matching TRBD1. The CDR3 runs to 14 residues. Germline V gene sequence: CDR1 SNHLY, CDR2 FYNNEI. V lost 8 bases to trimming and J lost 4 bases; unmatched junction nucleotides: 9.

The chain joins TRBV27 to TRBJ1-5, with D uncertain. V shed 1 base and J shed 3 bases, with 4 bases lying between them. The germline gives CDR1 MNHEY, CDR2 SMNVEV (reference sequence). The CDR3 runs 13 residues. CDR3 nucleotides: TGTGCCAGCAGTTTATGGTTCAATCAGCCCCAGCATTTT. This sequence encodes CASSLWFNQPQHF.

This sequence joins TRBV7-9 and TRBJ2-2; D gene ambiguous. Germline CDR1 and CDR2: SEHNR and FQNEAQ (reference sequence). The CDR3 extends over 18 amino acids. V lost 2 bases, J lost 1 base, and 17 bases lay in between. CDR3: CASSLLDSATVNTGELFF. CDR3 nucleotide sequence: TGTGCCAGCAGCTTACTTGACTCGGCGACTGTGAACACCGGGGAGCTGTTTTTT.

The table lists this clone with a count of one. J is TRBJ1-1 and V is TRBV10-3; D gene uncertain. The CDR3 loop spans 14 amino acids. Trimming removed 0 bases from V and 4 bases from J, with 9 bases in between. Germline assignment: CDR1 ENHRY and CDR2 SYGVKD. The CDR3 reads CAISESTGVTEAFF. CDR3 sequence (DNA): TGTGCCATCAGTGAGTCGACCGGGGTCACTGAAGCTTTCTTT.

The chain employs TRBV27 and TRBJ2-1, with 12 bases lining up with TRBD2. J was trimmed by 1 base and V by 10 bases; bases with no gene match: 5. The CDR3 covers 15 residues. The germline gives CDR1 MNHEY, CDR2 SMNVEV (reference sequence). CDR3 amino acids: CATKTSGSSYNEQFF. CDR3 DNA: TGTGCCACCAAGACTAGCGGGAGTTCCTACAATGAGCAGTTCTTC.

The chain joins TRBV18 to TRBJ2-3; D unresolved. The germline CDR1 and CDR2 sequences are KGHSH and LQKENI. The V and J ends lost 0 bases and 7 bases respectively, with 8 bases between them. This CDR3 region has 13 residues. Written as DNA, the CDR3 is TGTGCCAGCTCACCACCTGGAACTTATACGCAGTATTTT. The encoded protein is CASSPPGTYTQYF.

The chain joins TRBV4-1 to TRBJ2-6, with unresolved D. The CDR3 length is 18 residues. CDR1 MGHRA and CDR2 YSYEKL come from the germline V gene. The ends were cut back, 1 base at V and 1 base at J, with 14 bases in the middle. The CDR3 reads CASSQGSTLNSGANVLTF. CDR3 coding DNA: TGCGCCAGCAGCCAAGGATCAACACTAAATTCTGGGGCCAACGTCCTGACTTTC.

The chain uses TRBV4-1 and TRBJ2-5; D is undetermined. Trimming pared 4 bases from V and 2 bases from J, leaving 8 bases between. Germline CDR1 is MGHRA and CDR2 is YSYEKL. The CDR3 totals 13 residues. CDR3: CASSRVEQETQYF. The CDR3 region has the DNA TGCGCCAGCAGCCGGGTAGAACAAGAGACCCAGTACTTC.

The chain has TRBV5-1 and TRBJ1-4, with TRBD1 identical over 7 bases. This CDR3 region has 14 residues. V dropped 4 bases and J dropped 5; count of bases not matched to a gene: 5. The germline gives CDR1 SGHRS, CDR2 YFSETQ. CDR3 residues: CASSPQGENEKLFF. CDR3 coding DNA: TGCGCCAGCAGCCCCCAGGGGGAGAATGAAAAACTGTTTTTT.

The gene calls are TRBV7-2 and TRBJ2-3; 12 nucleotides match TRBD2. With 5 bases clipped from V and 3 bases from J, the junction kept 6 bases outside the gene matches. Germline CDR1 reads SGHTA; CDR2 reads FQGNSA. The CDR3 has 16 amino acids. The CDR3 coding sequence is TGTGCCAGCAGCCCGATACTAGCGGGGGGTACAGATACGCAGTATTTT. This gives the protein CASSPILAGGTDTQYF.

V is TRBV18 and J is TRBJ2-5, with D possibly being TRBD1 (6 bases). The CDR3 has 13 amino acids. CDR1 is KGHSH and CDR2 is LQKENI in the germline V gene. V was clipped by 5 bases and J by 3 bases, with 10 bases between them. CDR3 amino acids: CASSSRTEETQYF. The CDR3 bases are TGTGCCAGCTCATCGAGGACAGAAGAGACCCAGTACTTC.

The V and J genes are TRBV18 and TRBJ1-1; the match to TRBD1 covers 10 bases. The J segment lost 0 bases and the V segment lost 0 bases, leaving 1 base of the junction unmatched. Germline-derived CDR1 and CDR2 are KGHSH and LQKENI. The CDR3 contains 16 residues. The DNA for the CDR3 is TGTGCCAGCTCACCACCGACAGGGGGCATGAACACTGAAGCTTTCTTT. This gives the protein CASSPPTGGMNTEAFF.

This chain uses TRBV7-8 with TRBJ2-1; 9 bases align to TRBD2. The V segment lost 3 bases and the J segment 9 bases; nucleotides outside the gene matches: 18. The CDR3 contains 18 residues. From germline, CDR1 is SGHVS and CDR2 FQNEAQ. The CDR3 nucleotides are TGTGCCAGCAGCTTGTTGGGACTAGCTCGGGGGGTTCTTAGTGAGCAGTTCTTC. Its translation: CASSLLGLARGVLSEQFF. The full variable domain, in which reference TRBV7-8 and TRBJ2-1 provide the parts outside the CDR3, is GAGVSQSPRYKVAKRGQDVALRCDPISGHVSLFWYQQALGQGPEFLTYFQNEAQLDKSGLPSDRFFAERPEGSVSTLKIQRTQQEDSAVYLCASSLLGLARGVLSEQFFGPGTRLTVL.

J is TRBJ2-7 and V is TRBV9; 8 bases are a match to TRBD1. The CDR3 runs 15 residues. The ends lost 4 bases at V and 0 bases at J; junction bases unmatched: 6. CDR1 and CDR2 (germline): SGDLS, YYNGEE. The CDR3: CASSPTGAISYEQYF. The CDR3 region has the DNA TGTGCCAGCAGCCCGACAGGGGCTATCTCCTACGAGCAGTACTTC.

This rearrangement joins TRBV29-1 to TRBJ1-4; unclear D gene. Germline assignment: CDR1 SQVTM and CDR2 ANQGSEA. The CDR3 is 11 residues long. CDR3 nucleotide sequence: TGCTGCGGATCGGGCAGTGAAAAACTGTTTTTT. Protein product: CCGSGSEKLFF.